This T cell receptor (beta chain) was observed in a study of shared clonotypes between healthy human individuals. The overall study: The study drew on two women and a few men aged 18 to 49 as donors. CD4 naive cells filled three plates per donor, CD4 memory three, CD8 naive two and CD8 memory one. Findings of the study overall: The donor pool, a small one, limited the genetic and exposure-history diversity represented. Between four donors, naive CD4 clonotypes were shared at a level of approximately 5%.

The table came from immunoSEQ multiplex PCR; TCRdb's copy has only in-frame clones and leaves some out. Altogether about 1,800,000 clones are present, roughly 94% being singletons, with the ten largest covering 0.95% to 1.5%. Terminally differentiated effector memory CD45RA+ cells were excluded by CCR7 positive selection of CD45RO-negative cells. This CDR3 has 12 residues. Trimming took 2 bases from V and 4 from J, leaving 6 bases between them. Germline V gene data show CDR1 as MNHNY and CDR2 as SVGAGI (reference sequence). This clone was found once. What it binds is unknown. The receptor was isolated from a man aged 18 to 30 in good health. Sequencing was performed on naive CD8+ T cells sorted from blood. The chain is built from TRBV6-6 and TRBJ2-7; D is uncertain. The DNA of the CDR3 is TGTGCCAGCAGTTACCCGGCTTACGAGCAGTACTTC. This codes for CASSYPAYEQYF.